The subject of this entry is one T cell receptor beta chain. The antigen is unknown. The read halts 3 residues ahead of the CDR3 end, with the missing end drawn from the germline J gene. This sample was included in a study of T cells in women clearing cervical HPV infection. Whole-study findings and limits: T-cell numbers per sample were unknown and may explain richness differences. Effector/memory and HPV-specific T cells were not isolated, and association timing is unknown. TRBV6-7 abundance was lower in cases than controls (roughly 0.12% versus 0.15%).

Average input was around 1,100 ng genomic DNA for immunoSEQ TCR beta CDR3 amplification. Generated by immunoSEQ multiplex PCR, the TCRdb table keeps only in-frame clones and is missing some. Found here are around 30,000 clones; the top ten clones hold approximately 3%. The junction had 6 bases not matched to a gene; V was cut back by 7 bases and J by 3 bases. Per the germline V gene, CDR1 is DFQATT and CDR2 is SNEGSKA (reference sequence). The CDR3 spans 13 residues. The V and J genes are TRBV20-1 and TRBJ2-4; TRBD1 agrees at 7 bases. The source material was blood buffy coat. The clonotype comes from a woman between 18 and 69 years old with a cervical HPV16 infection that either progressed to CIN3+ or cleared (not recorded which). CDR3 loop: CSGTGAGKNIQYF. CDR3 DNA (partial): TGCAGTGGCACAGGGGCGGGCAAAAACATT.